This T cell receptor (beta chain) was profiled in a study of CXCR3-negative and CXCR3-positive naive CD8 T cells. Among CD8+ T cells, naive ones were CD45RO-CCR7+CD27+CD95-. 5' RACE with UMI labels generated the TRB cDNA libraries. TCRdb re-analyzed the 5' RACE reads; it lists each CDR3 protein once, without DNA. The clone table shows about 40,000 distinct CDR3 sequences, with the ten largest holding around 2%. The CDR3 consists of 15 residues. V is TRBV12-3 or TRBV12-4 and J is TRBJ1-1. The sequence came from a human donor in good health. Some clones in this sample may be carry-over from other donors' samples. Input material: naive CXCR3- CD8+ T cells from blood. Subset given: CD45RO-CCR7+CD27+CD95- naive CD8+ T cells lacking CXCR3 (TNR3-). Here the CDR3 reads CASSQNGQLNTEAFF.